This TCR beta chain stems from a study of beta chain features in type 1 diabetes. Germline V CDR1 and CDR2: LNHNV, YYDKDF (reference sequence). V was clipped by 1 base and J by 1 base, with 8 bases between them. This CDR3 comprises 15 residues. Investigators reverse transcribed all isolated RNA, so they sequenced expressed TCRB transcripts. The assay was immunoSEQ multiplex PCR, and TCRdb's table has in-frame clones only and misses some. Found here are about 47,000 clones, roughly 47% of them singletons; the top ten hold less than 0.15%. Points on this clone: No antigen is known for it.

Findings and caveats of the study: When Type 1 diabetes patients were examined, their TCRB CDR3s proved moderately but significantly shorter in all four CD4+ subsets.

Material for sequencing was stem cell memory CD4+ T cells from blood. The chain joins TRBV15 to TRBJ1-5; D not resolved. This receptor was taken from a man aged 25-40 years with type 1 diabetes. As DNA, the CDR3 is TGTGCCACCAGCAGAGGTACAGTAAGCAATCAGCCCCAGCATTTT. Protein: CATSRGTVSNQPQHF.